This T cell receptor (beta chain) appears in the sequencing data of a study of T cell repertoires in cytomegalovirus infection. TCRdb processed the reads anew with MiXCR; each CDR3 protein has one entry. The sample consists of some 150,000 distinct CDR3 sequences, roughly 6.5% of them appearing once. Findings and caveats of the study: Cumulative frequency (of public TCR beta family members) identified carriers of CMV plus the relevant HLA. HLA-C-restricted CMV clonotypes gave the most frequent clonotype in two of eight donors.

This clonotype was seen at least ten times. What it binds is not known. Germline V gene sequence: CDR1 SGHAT, CDR2 FQNNGV. J was trimmed by 2 bases and V by 3 bases; bases with no gene match: 9. The CDR3 runs to 17 residues. The clonotype was recovered from a human donor in good health (CMV status not recorded). Some clones in this sample may be carry-over from other donors' samples. Material for sequencing was PBMCs. The chain combines TRBV11-2 with TRBJ2-2, with 7 bases matching TRBD2. CDR3 sequence (DNA): TGTGCCAGCAGCTTGGATCTGGGGACTACTAACACCGGGGAGCTGTTTTTT. Translating gives CASSLDLGTTNTGELFF.